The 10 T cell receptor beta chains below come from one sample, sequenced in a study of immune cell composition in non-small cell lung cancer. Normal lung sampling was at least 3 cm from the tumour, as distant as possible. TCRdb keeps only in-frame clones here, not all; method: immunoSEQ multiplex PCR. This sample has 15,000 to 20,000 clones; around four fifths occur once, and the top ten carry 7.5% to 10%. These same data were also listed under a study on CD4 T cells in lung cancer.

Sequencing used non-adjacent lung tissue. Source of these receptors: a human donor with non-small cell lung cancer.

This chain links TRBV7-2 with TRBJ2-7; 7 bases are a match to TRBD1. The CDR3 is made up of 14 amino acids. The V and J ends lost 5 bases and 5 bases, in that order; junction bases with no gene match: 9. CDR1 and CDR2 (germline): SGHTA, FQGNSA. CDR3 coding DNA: TGTGCCAGCAGCCCACTACAGGGGTCGAACGAGCAGTACTTC. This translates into CASSPLQGSNEQYF.

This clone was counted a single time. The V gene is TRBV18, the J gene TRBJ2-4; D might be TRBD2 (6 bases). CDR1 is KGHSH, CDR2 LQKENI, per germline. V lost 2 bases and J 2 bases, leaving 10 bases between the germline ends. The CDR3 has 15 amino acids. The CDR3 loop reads CASSPVAGTKNIQYF. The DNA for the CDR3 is TGTGCCAGCTCACCAGTCGCGGGGACCAAAAACATTCAGTACTTC.

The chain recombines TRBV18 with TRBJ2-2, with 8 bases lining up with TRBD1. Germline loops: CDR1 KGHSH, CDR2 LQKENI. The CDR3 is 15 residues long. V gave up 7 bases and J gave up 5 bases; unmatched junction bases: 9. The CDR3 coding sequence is TGTGCCAGCTTAAGTAAGACAGGGGCGACCGGGGAGCTGTTTTTT. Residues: CASLSKTGATGELFF.

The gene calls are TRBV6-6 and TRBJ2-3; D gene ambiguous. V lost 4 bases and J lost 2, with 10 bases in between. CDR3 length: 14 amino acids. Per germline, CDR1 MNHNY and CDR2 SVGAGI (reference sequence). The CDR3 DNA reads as TGTGCCAGCAGTTCGACGACCGTCACAGATACGCAGTATTTT. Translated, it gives CASSSTTVTDTQYF.

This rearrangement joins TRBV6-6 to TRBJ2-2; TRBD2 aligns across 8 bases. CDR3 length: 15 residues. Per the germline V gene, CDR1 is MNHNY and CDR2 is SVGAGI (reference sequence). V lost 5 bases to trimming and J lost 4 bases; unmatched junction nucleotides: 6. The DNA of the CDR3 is TGTGCCAGCAGTCCGGGGGGGCGGGGCACCGGGGAGCTGTTTTTT. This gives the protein CASSPGGRGTGELFF.

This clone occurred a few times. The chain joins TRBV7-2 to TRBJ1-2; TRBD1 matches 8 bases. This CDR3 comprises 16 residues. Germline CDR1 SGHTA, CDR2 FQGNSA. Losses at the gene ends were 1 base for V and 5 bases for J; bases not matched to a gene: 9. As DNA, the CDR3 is TGTGCCAGCAGCTTAGGTGGGACAGGCTTTCGGTATGGCTACACCTTC. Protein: CASSLGGTGFRYGYTF.

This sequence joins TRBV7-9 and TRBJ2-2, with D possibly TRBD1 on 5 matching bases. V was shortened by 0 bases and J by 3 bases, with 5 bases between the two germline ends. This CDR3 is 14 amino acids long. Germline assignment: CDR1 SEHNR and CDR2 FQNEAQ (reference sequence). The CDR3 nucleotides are TGTGCCAGCAGCTTAGCAGGGGACACCGGGGAGCTGTTTTTT. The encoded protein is CASSLAGDTGELFF.

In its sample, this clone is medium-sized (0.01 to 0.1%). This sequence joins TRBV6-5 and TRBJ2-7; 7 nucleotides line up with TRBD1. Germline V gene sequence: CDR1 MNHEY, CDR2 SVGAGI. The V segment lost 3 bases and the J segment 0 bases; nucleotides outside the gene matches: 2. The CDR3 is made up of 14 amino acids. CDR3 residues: CASSYRGLSYEQYF. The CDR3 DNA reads TGTGCCAGCAGTTATAGGGGGCTCTCCTACGAGCAGTACTTC.

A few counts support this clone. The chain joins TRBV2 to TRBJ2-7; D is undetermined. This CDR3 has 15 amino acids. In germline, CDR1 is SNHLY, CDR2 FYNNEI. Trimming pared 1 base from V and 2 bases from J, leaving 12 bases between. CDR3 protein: CASSEEGSVTYEQYF. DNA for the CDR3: TGTGCCAGCAGTGAAGAAGGGTCGGTAACCTACGAGCAGTACTTC.

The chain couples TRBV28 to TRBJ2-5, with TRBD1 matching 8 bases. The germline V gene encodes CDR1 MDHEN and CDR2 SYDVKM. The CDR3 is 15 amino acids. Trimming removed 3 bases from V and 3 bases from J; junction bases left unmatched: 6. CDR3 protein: CASSLGTGLEETQYF. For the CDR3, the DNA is TGTGCCAGCAGTTTGGGGACAGGCCTTGAAGAGACCCAGTACTTC.